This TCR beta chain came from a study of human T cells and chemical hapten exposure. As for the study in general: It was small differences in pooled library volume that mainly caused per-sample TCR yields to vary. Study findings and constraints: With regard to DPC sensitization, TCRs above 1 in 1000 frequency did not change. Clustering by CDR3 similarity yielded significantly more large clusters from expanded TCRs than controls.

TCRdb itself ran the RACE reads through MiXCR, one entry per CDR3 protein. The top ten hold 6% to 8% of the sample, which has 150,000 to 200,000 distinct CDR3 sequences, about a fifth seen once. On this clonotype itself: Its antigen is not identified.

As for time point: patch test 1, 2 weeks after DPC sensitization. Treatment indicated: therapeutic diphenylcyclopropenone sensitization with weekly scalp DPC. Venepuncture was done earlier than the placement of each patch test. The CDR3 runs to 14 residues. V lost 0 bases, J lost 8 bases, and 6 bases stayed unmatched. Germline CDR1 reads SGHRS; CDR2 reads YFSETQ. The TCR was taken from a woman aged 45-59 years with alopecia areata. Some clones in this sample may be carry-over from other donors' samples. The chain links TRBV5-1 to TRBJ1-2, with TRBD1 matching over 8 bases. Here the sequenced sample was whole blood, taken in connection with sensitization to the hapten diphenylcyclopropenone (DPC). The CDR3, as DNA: TGCGCCAGCAGCTTGGTTGGACAGGGAGGCGGCTACACCTTC. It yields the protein CASSLVGQGGGYTF.